Below are 25 T cell receptor beta chains sequenced from a single sample in a study of blood T cells in healthy people across ages. A sample-barcoded 5' primer and a J-beta primer mix were used in a second PCR of about 6 to 11 cycles. TCRdb recomputed calls from the 5' RACE reads with MiXCR, one row per CDR3 protein. Of some 1.1 million distinct CDR3 sequences detected, 35% to 40% appear once; the ten largest clones hold approximately 14%. Sequencing input: blood. Receptors originate from a man younger than 30 in good health.

The chain has TRBV20-1 and TRBJ2-1; D remains unclear. Germline V gives CDR1 DFQATT, CDR2 SNEGSKA (reference sequence). V gave up 3 bases and J gave up 4 bases, with 10 bases separating them. This CDR3 is 13 amino acids long. CDR3 in amino acids: CSASYTKYNEQFF. CDR3 nucleotides: TGCAGTGCTAGCTACACTAAATACAATGAGCAGTTCTTC.

The rearrangement joins TRBV20-1 to TRBJ2-7; 12 nucleotides agree with TRBD2. With 0 bases clipped from V and 9 bases from J, the junction kept 6 bases outside the gene matches. The CDR3 spans 14 residues. Per the germline V gene, CDR1 is DFQATT and CDR2 is SNEGSKA (reference sequence). The CDR3 DNA reads as TGCAGTGCTAGAGACACGATACTAGCGGGAGGGCAGTACTTC. Protein: CSARDTILAGGQYF.

The chain uses TRBV7-9 and TRBJ2-1; a possible D gene is TRBD1 (6 bases). CDR1 is SEHNR and CDR2 is FQNEAQ in the germline V gene (reference sequence). This CDR3 has 13 residues. With 5 bases removed from V and 12 bases from J, the gap between germline ends came to 17 bases. This CDR3 is CASSLDNPRGQFF. Written as DNA, the CDR3 is TGTGCCAGCAGCCTTGACAACCCCAGGGGGCAGTTCTTC.

On this clonotype itself: Relative to the germline gene, one junction end is altered; a read error may explain this. The rearrangement links TRBV4-3 to TRBJ2-1, with a possible D match to TRBD2 (6 bases). This CDR3 comprises 15 residues. The germline gives CDR1 LGHNA, CDR2 YSLEER. Here the CDR3 reads CASSQSPGTLNERFF. As DNA, the CDR3 is TGCGCCAGCAGCCAAAGCCCCGGGACTCTCAATGAGCGGTTCTTC.

This sequence joins TRBV2 and TRBJ2-1; TRBD1 or TRBD2 may be the D gene (5 bases each). Germline CDR1 and CDR2: SNHLY and FYNNEI. Trimming removed 6 bases at V and 4 bases at J, with 10 bases between. The CDR3 contains 13 residues. This CDR3 reads CASSGTTYNEQFF. Here the CDR3 DNA reads TGTGCCAGCAGCGGGACCACTTACAATGAGCAGTTCTTC.

V usage is TRBV27 and J usage is TRBJ1-2; 7 bases map to TRBD1. After removal of 4 bases from V and 4 bases from J, the junction contained 6 bases not matched to a gene. CDR3 size: 14 residues. Germline CDR1 reads MNHEY; CDR2 reads SMNVEV (reference sequence). The CDR3 DNA follows: TGTGCCAGCAGTTCTCCGGGACAGAGCTATGGCTACACCTTC. Encoded protein: CASSSPGQSYGYTF.

This clonotype was seen only a few times. J is TRBJ2-7 and V is TRBV16; D might be TRBD1 (6 bases). Per the germline V gene, CDR1 is KGHSY and CDR2 is FQNENV. With 4 bases removed from V and 1 base from J, the gap between germline ends came to 14 bases. The CDR3 sequence is 15 residues long. CDR3 bases: TGTGCCAGCAGCCTAAAACAGGGCTATTCCTACGAGCAGTACTTC. The encoded protein is CASSLKQGYSYEQYF.

DNA for the CDR3: TGTGCCAGCAGTTTAGTGGGGGAAGTTTCACCCCTCCACTTT. It specifies CASSLVGEVSPLHF. V is TRBV12-3 or TRBV12-4 and J is TRBJ1-6; a possible D gene is TRBD1 (5 bases). CDR3 length: 14 residues. V was shortened by 1 base and J by 9 bases, with 10 bases between the two germline ends.

The sample holds a few counts of this clonotype. V is TRBV20-1 and J is TRBJ2-1; no definite D call. V lost 3 bases and J lost 11, with 20 bases in between. CDR3 length: 14 amino acids. Per germline, CDR1 DFQATT and CDR2 SNEGSKA (reference sequence). The CDR3 reads CSASINTPRLKQFF. As DNA, the CDR3 is TGCAGTGCTAGCATAAATACCCCGCGCCTTAAGCAGTTCTTC.

This clonotype turned up a few times. J is TRBJ2-1 and V is TRBV4-2, with 9 bases matching TRBD2. This CDR3 contains 19 residues. V lost 0 bases and J lost 3; bases outside the gene matches: 12. Per germline, CDR1 LGHNA and CDR2 YNFKEQ. The CDR3 DNA is TGTGCCAGCAGCCAAGATTGGTCTAGCGGGGAACTTTTCTACAATGAGCAGTTCTTC. It encodes CASSQDWSSGELFYNEQFF.

The chain is built from TRBV9 and TRBJ1-1, with D tentatively TRBD1 (5 bases). Germline CDR1 is SGDLS and CDR2 is YYNGEE. V lost 1 base and J lost 1, with 14 bases in between. The length of the CDR3 is 16 residues. The CDR3 protein is CASSVTGTATNTEAFF. In DNA form, the CDR3 reads TGTGCCAGCAGCGTAACCGGGACCGCAACGAACACTGAAGCTTTCTTT.

The chain links TRBV20-1 to TRBJ1-4; weak D call: TRBD1 (6 bases). V lost 0 bases, J lost 5 bases, and 13 bases lay in between. Germline CDR1 and CDR2: DFQATT and SNEGSKA (reference sequence). The CDR3 spans 15 residues. The CDR3: CSARDAGGGNEKLFF. In nucleotides, the CDR3 is TGCAGTGCTAGAGATGCGGGAGGGGGGAATGAAAAACTGTTTTTT.

The V and J genes are TRBV28 and TRBJ1-2; no definite D call. The CDR3 contains 13 residues. Deletions cut 3 bases from V and 3 bases from J, with 8 bases between. Germline CDR1 reads MDHEN; CDR2 reads SYDVKM. CDR3 coding DNA: TGTGCCAGCAGTTTGGAGCCCCACTATGGCTACACCTTC. It specifies CASSLEPHYGYTF.

This clonotype was counted between two and nine times. This chain links TRBV25-1 with TRBJ2-1; D call uncertain. The V gene's germline CDR1 is MGHDK and CDR2 SYGVNS. There are 15 residues in the CDR3. The V gene lost 6 bases and the J gene lost 0 bases, with 12 bases spanning the gap. Here the CDR3 reads CASSLQLLSYNEQFF. The CDR3 DNA follows: TGTGCCAGCAGCCTCCAGCTCCTCTCCTACAATGAGCAGTTCTTC.

This clonotype was counted only a few times. The V gene is TRBV20-1, the J gene TRBJ1-5; D perhaps matches TRBD1 (5 bases). The CDR3 consists of 16 residues. The germline V gene encodes CDR1 DFQATT and CDR2 SNEGSKA (reference sequence). Trimming shortened V by 3 bases and J by 3 bases, and 18 bases separated the two germline ends. The CDR3 is CSARGRTDSINQPQHF. The CDR3, as DNA: TGCAGTGCTAGGGGACGGACGGACTCTATCAATCAGCCCCAGCATTTT.

Details on this clonotype: A much larger clone is a single base away; this may be a read error. The genes are TRBV7-8 and TRBJ1-2, with D possibly TRBD1 on 6 matching bases. The CDR3 consists of 14 residues. V was pared by 5 bases and J by 0 bases, with 10 bases between. Germline CDR1 and CDR2: SGHVS and FQNEAQ. The CDR3, as DNA: TGTGCCAGCAGCACTAGACAGGCTAACTATGGCTACACCTTC. Translating gives CASSTRQANYGYTF.

V is TRBV20-1 and J is TRBJ2-3, with 8 bases fitting TRBD1. The CDR3 has 13 amino acids. The V gene end was trimmed by 5 bases and the J gene end by 3 bases; junction bases not matched to a gene: 4. Germline CDR1 is DFQATT and CDR2 is SNEGSKA (reference sequence). CDR3 nucleotide sequence: TGCAGTGCTCGGGACAGGCAAACAGATACGCAGTATTTT. Translation: CSARDRQTDTQYF.

V usage is TRBV6-1 and J usage is TRBJ1-4; tentatively, D is TRBD1 (5 bases). Germline V CDR1 and CDR2: MNHNS, SASEGT. Trimming stripped 2 bases from V and 8 bases from J, with 12 bases between. The CDR3 runs 14 residues. CDR3 nucleotides: TGTGCCAGCAGTGAAAACCCGGGGGAGGAAAAACTGTTTTTT. Amino acids: CASSENPGEEKLFF.

This clonotype has only a few counts. The chain joins TRBV7-9 to TRBJ2-7, with D possibly matching TRBD1 (6 bases). Between the trimmed V and J ends, which lost 0 bases and 0 bases, there was a span of 12 bases. The CDR3 spans 16 residues. The germline CDR1 and CDR2 sequences are SEHNR and FQNEAQ (reference sequence). The CDR3 nucleotides are TGTGCCAGCAGCTTAGCGCATTCGGACAGCTCCTACGAGCAGTACTTC. Translation gives CASSLAHSDSSYEQYF.

This clonotype was counted many times. V and J are TRBV7-2 and TRBJ1-2, with D unclear. The CDR3 runs 14 residues. V lost 2 bases and J lost 2, with 9 bases in between. Germline loops: CDR1 SGHTA, CDR2 FQGNSA. The CDR3: CASSLISSNYGYTF. CDR3 bases: TGTGCCAGCAGCTTAATTTCCTCCAACTATGGCTACACCTTC.

CDR3 bases: TGCAGTGCTAGAGTTCCGGGGGAGCGATACTACGAGCAGTACTTC. Its translation: CSARVPGERYYEQYF. V usage is TRBV20-1 and J usage is TRBJ2-7, with D possibly being TRBD2 (6 bases). V shed 1 base and J shed 3 bases, with 16 bases lying between them. Germline V CDR1 and CDR2: DFQATT, SNEGSKA (reference sequence). This CDR3 comprises 15 residues.

The V call is TRBV7-2, the J call TRBJ1-1; 7 bases agree with TRBD1. Germline V gene data show CDR1 as SGHTA and CDR2 as FQGNSA. After removal of 0 bases from V and 5 bases from J, the junction contained 3 bases not matched to a gene. The CDR3 covers 14 residues. CDR3 amino acids: CASSLAGGWTEAFF. The CDR3 nucleotides are TGTGCCAGCAGCTTAGCAGGGGGCTGGACTGAAGCTTTCTTT.

The chain links TRBV21-1 to TRBJ1-1. TRBV21-1 is listed as a pseudogene. The CDR3 contains 18 residues. CDR3 residues: CASSKARVGPRRNTEAFF. CDR3 nucleotides: TGTGCCAGCAGCAAAGCGCGGGTAGGGCCTCGGCGAAACACTGAAGCTTTCTTT.

A few counts support this clonotype. V usage is TRBV7-2 and J usage is TRBJ2-3; D possibly uses TRBD1 or TRBD2 (5 bases each). The V gene's germline CDR1 is SGHTA and CDR2 FQGNSA. Trimming removed 8 bases at V and 6 bases at J, with 15 bases between. This CDR3 is 13 amino acids long. CDR3 bases: TGTGCCAGCGATAGCTGGGGCGGGGATACGCAGTATTTT. It yields the protein CASDSWGGDTQYF.

This chain links TRBV7-2 with TRBJ1-4; 10 bases are a match to TRBD1. The CDR3 is made up of 15 amino acids. Germline V gene lookup returns CDR1 SGHTA and CDR2 FQGNSA. V shed 5 bases, J shed 3 bases, and the junction held 3 bases outside the gene matches. The CDR3 DNA follows: TGTGCCAGCAGCCGACAGGGGGCACCTAATGAAAAACTGTTTTTT. The encoded protein is CASSRQGAPNEKLFF.